This T cell receptor (beta chain) was obtained from a study of beta chain features in type 1 diabetes. Findings and caveats of the study: cDNA-based reads could over-represent cells with high TCR expression.

In regard to this clone: Its specificity is not known.

V lost 6 bases, J lost 7 bases, and 9 bases stayed unmatched. There are 15 residues in the CDR3. Germline assignment: CDR1 MDHEN and CDR2 SYDVKM. Expressed TCRB transcripts were sequenced, since all the RNA that had been isolated was reverse transcribed. Data came from immunoSEQ multiplex PCR; TCRdb stores just in-frame clones and leaves some out. Here the sample spans about 220,000 clones, approximately 10% being singletons. CD4+ cells of the naive, central memory, regulatory and stem cell-like memory types were sorted via CD45RO/CCR7/CD25/CD127/CD95/CD27. The TCR was taken from a man between 18 and 35 years old in good health. Sequencing used central memory CD4+ T cells from blood. The V call is TRBV28, the J call TRBJ2-1; TRBD2 matches at 10 bases. CDR3 sequence (DNA): TGTGCCAGCAGGGGGGCTAGCGGGAGAAGAAATGAGCAGTTCTTC. Translation: CASRGASGRRNEQFF.